The clone carrying this T cell receptor beta chain was observed a handful of times. Its antigen is still unknown. 5'RACE with 10-nucleotide random UMIs produced the cDNA. TCRdb re-called the 5' RACE reads with MiXCR, one entry per CDR3 protein. Of under 40,000 distinct CDR3 sequences listed, around 7% were seen once; the top ten hold 5.7%. The T cells used for sorted libraries numbered roughly 1 million, either CD4+ or CD8+. The CDR3 is made up of 16 amino acids. From germline, CDR1 is KGHSH and CDR2 LQKENI. Trimming removed 0 bases at V and 4 bases at J, with 13 bases between. This sample was taken from a study of neurological immune-mediated disorders. Overall study results and limits: The absence of any CDR3 amino acid sequence shared by expanded clones across subjects suggests that repertoires were private in all groups. Whereas HTLV-1-associated myelopathy showed the most TCR clonal expansion, multiple sclerosis showed the least, with levels below those of healthy controls.

Sequenced: CD4+ T cells from blood. The clonotype originates from a man between 50 and 59 years old in good health. V and J are TRBV18 and TRBJ1-5, with D maybe TRBD1 (6 bases). CDR3 amino acids: CASSPPPTGLNQPQHF. The CDR3 DNA reads TGTGCCAGCTCACCACCCCCCACAGGGCTGAATCAGCCCCAGCATTTT.